This TCR beta chain derives from a study of shared T cell receptors in the human thymus. Libraries were prepared by immunoSEQ multiplex PCR; TCRdb keeps only in-frame clonotypes and omits some of them. The repertoire holds roughly 550,000 clones, with about 84% as singletons. Germline CDR1 reads MNHEY; CDR2 reads SVGAGI. V lost 6 bases and J 1 base, leaving 15 bases between the germline ends. The CDR3 totals 15 residues. This clone has just one count. The data also belong to a second study, concerning human thymus T cells.

The sequence derives from a boy younger than two with a congenital heart defect. The sequencing input was thymocytes. The chain links TRBV6-5 to TRBJ1-2; D is unclear. In nucleotides, the CDR3 is TGTGCCAGCAGACCTGGCGGCGGGATTAACTATGGCTACACCTTC. This sequence encodes CASRPGGGINYGYTF.